This T cell receptor (beta chain) was found in a study of vaccination effects on CD4 cells after COVID-19. General observations from the study: Of the vaccine-induced clones from healthy vaccinees, merely 1 of 255 recognized common cold coronaviruses as well. Infection-derived and vaccine-derived clones contracted markedly late after vaccination. The study, lacking early post-infection timepoints, had few convalescent patients.

Before any sequencing was done, the ViraFEST assay used viral peptide pools to expand antigen-specific CD4+ T cells. Between days 9 and 10 of culture, CD4+ T cells were separated out. Nucleocapsid antibodies were negative in the vaccine recipients, who had never had SARS-CoV-2 infection. The researchers cultured 1.5 million to 2.5 million PBMC per well with about 11 IU/ml IL-2 and roughly 9.2 ug/ml peptides. The assay was immunoSEQ multiplex PCR, and TCRdb's table has in-frame clones only and misses some. The sample gives 55,000 to 75,000 clones, approximately 70% of which show up once; less than 5% is in the top ten. Notes on this clone: Its antigen is currently unknown.

Material: CD4+ T cells from PBMCs cultured with HCoV-OC43 spike peptides, obtained before COVID-19 vaccination. As for subset: HCoV-OC43 spike overlapping peptide pool stimulation. The source of this sequence is a human donor who received a COVID-19 vaccine.

The CDR3 DNA reads TGCGCCAGCAGCTGGACAGGTGCAACTAATGAAAAACTGTTTTTT. Its protein is CASSWTGATNEKLFF. The chain is built from TRBV5-1 and TRBJ1-4; 7 nucleotides line up with TRBD1. This CDR3 contains 15 residues. Unmatched junction bases numbered 2, after V lost 3 bases and J lost 0 bases. CDR1 is SGHRS and CDR2 is YFSETQ in the germline V gene.